This is a list of T cell receptor beta chains from one sample in a study of blood T cell repertoires in COVID-19. This table comes from immunoSEQ multiplex PCR, and its TCRdb copy is limited to in-frame clones, with some not included. This sample has 6,000 to 6,500 clones, with 91% found just once. The sample taken for sequencing was peripheral blood. The source of these receptors is a human donor in a cohort sampled during active COVID-19. CDR3s include the opening cysteine and the closing phenylalanine or tryptophan. Fields, in order: D gene, clone size, J gene, V gene, CDR3 DNA, CDR3 protein. The D gene is left open where the match is weak. Not all rows give a size; the values are once, few, many and, for expanded clones, a class.

TRBD1	-	TRBJ1-2	TRBV15	TGTGCCACCAGCAGAGATTCGGCAGGGGGTGGCTACACCTTC	CATSRDSAGGGYTF
-	-	TRBJ2-7	TRBV11-2	TGTGCCAGCAGAACAGGGAACTCCTACGAGCAGTACTTC	CASRTGNSYEQYF
TRBD1	few	TRBJ1-2	TRBV18	TGTGCCAGCTCATCGGGACAGAATCTTATCTATGGCTACACCTTC	CASSSGQNLIYGYTF
TRBD2	-	TRBJ2-2	TRBV19	TGTGCCAGTACGGGCGGTCTAGCGGTTAACACCGGGGAGCTGTTTTTT	CASTGGLAVNTGELFF
-	-	TRBJ1-1	TRBV24-1	TGTGCCACCAGTGGGCCCCGGAGGGGTTGGGTCACTGAAGCTTTCTTT	CATSGPRRGWVTEAFF
TRBD2	-	TRBJ2-5	TRBV27	TGTGCCAGCAGCCTACTAGCGGGAGGAGAAGAGACCCAGTACTTC	CASSLLAGGEETQYF
-	-	TRBJ2-3	TRBV27	TGTGCTAGGGGCCAGGGGCCCACAGATACGCAGTATTTT	CARGQGPTDTQYF
-	-	TRBJ2-7	TRBV5-4	TGTGCCAGCAGCTTCGAGGACAGTACCTACGAGCAGTACTTC	CASSFEDSTYEQYF
-	-	TRBJ1-2	TRBV28	TGTGCCAGCAACTTGGGGGGGTTCTATGGCTACACCTTC	CASNLGGFYGYTF
TRBD2	-	TRBJ2-4	TRBV6-2/TRBV6-3	TGTGCCAGCAGTTACGCCGGGACTAGCGGGGCCAAAAACATTCAGTACTTC	CASSYAGTSGAKNIQYF
-	-	TRBJ1-3	TRBV25-1	TGTGCCAGCAGTGATCAGGGGACCTCTGGAAACACCATATATTTT	CASSDQGTSGNTIYF
TRBD2	-	TRBJ2-5	TRBV5-4	TGTGCCAGCAGCCTTCTAGCGGAAGAGACCCAGTACTTC	CASSLLAEETQYF
TRBD2	-	TRBJ2-2	TRBV7-2	TGTGCCAGCAGCCCGCCTATGAACAGACTAGCGGGAGGTTCCGGGGAGCTGTTTTTT	CASSPPMNRLAGGSGELFF
TRBD2	once	TRBJ2-7	TRBV5-4	TGTGCCAGCAGCCCGGCTAGCGGGAGTGCCTACGAGCAGTACTTC	CASSPASGSAYEQYF
TRBD1	few	TRBJ2-7	TRBV28	TGTGCCAGCACCCTGTCGGGGACAGGGCCCTACGAGCAGTACTTC	CASTLSGTGPYEQYF
TRBD1	-	TRBJ1-5	TRBV6-1	TGTGCCAGCAGTGAAATGACAGGGGACAATCAGCCCCAGCATTTT	CASSEMTGDNQPQHF
TRBD2	-	TRBJ2-1	TRBV6-2/TRBV6-3	TGTGCCAGCAGTAAAGACCCGGGACTAGCGGGGGACGAGCAGTTCTTC	CASSKDPGLAGDEQFF
TRBD2	-	TRBJ2-1	TRBV6-2/TRBV6-3	TGTGCCAGCAGTGCCCTAGCGGGAGAATACAATGAGCAGTTCTTC	CASSALAGEYNEQFF
TRBD2	-	TRBJ2-5	TRBV18	TGTGCCAGCTCACCCTTCGGACTAGCGGGACAAGAGACCCAGTACTTC	CASSPFGLAGQETQYF
TRBD2	few	TRBJ2-7	TRBV6-2/TRBV6-3	TGTGCCAGCAGTCCCCTAATAGCGGGAGCAAACGAGCAGTACTTC	CASSPLIAGANEQYF
TRBD1	-	TRBJ1-5	TRBV28	TGTGCCAGTTTGACGCAGGGGGCTCATCAGCCCCAGCATTTT	CASLTQGAHQPQHF
TRBD2	-	TRBJ2-7	TRBV19	TGTGCCAGTAGTGCCCCCGGGGCTAGCGGGGACCTCTACGAGCAGTACTTC	CASSAPGASGDLYEQYF
-	-	TRBJ2-7	TRBV5-4	TGTGCCAGCAGCTTAGGTGAACTGCGGTCGAACGAGCAGTACTTC	CASSLGELRSNEQYF
-	-	TRBJ2-3	TRBV29-1	TGCAGCGTCATTCTGGCTCCGAGCACAGATACGCAGTATTTT	CSVILAPSTDTQYF
-	-	TRBJ2-1	TRBV4-1	TGCGCCAGCAGCCATATCGATCGGGGGTCCTACAATGAGCAGTTCTTC	CASSHIDRGSYNEQFF
-	-	TRBJ2-1	TRBV5-4	TGTGCCAGCAGCTTGGACGGGTCCTACAATGAGCAGTTCTTC	CASSLDGSYNEQFF
-	-	TRBJ2-3	TRBV6-1	TGTGCCAGCAGTGAAGATATGGCATTCACAGATACGCAGTATTTT	CASSEDMAFTDTQYF
TRBD2	-	TRBJ2-1	TRBV2	TGTGCCAGCAGCAGGGGCCTAGCGGGAGGGCAAATCCATGAGCAGTTCTTC	CASSRGLAGGQIHEQFF
-	-	TRBJ2-7	TRBV23-1	TGCGCCAGCAGTCCGCCTGGGGGGGGCCGGTGCCACGAGCAGTACTTC	CASSPPGGGRCHEQYF
TRBD2	-	TRBJ2-7	TRBV3-1/TRBV3-2	TGTGCCAGCAGCCAGGACACTCATCGCGGGGGAACCTACGAGCAGTACTTC	CASSQDTHRGGTYEQYF
-	-	TRBJ1-1	TRBV7-2	TGTGCCAGCAGCTTAGGGTGGGCGAACACTGAAGCTTTCTTT	CASSLGWANTEAFF
-	once	TRBJ1-5	TRBV28	TGTGCCAGCAGCGGAAAGCGAGCCGGGGGCAATCAGCCCCAGCATTTT	CASSGKRAGGNQPQHF
-	-	TRBJ1-5	TRBV20-1	TGCAGTCCCTTGAGGCAGCCCCAGCATTTT	CSPLRQPQHF
-	-	TRBJ2-3	TRBV5-1	TGCGCCAGCAGCTTGGTAGTTGCGGACAGAGTCACAGATACGCAGTATTTT	CASSLVVADRVTDTQYF
-	once	TRBJ1-1	TRBV28	TGTGCCAGCAGTCTCCCAGGTAGCGGTTATCCTGAAGCTTTCTTT	CASSLPGSGYPEAFF